The present T cell receptor (beta chain) was sequenced within a study of cytomegalovirus exposure and HLA in healthy donors. Study details: Earlier findings included approximately 120 million unique TCR beta sequences obtained from about 180 million T cells.

About this clone: What it binds is not known.

General observations from the study: CMV antigen specificity was confirmed in vitro for three CMV-associated chains.

With 60 Vbeta and 13 Jbeta primers, the PCR was carried out. Sequenced by immunoSEQ multiplex PCR; TCRdb stores in-frame clones only, minus some. Seen here are roughly 63,000 clones, around 80% observed once, and the top ten hold roughly 23%. The CDR3 length is 14 residues. CDR1 is SGHVS, CDR2 FNYEAQ, per germline. V dropped 5 bases and J dropped 7; count of bases not matched to a gene: 6. V gene TRBV7-6 combines with J gene TRBJ1-4; 8 positions match TRBD1. The source material was PBMCs. The sequence came from a woman aged 35 to 49 in good health and CMV-seropositive. Written as DNA, the CDR3 is TGTGCCAGCAGCCTGACAGGGGTTGGTGAAAAACTGTTTTTT. The encoded protein is CASSLTGVGEKLFF. The full variable domain, rest sourced from reference TRBV7-6 and TRBJ1-4, is GAGVSQSPRYKVTKRGQDVALRCDPISGHVSLYWYRQALGQGPEFLTYFNYEAQQDKSGLPNDRFSAERPEGSISTLTIQRTEQRDSAMYRCASSLTGVGEKLFFGSGTQLSVL.